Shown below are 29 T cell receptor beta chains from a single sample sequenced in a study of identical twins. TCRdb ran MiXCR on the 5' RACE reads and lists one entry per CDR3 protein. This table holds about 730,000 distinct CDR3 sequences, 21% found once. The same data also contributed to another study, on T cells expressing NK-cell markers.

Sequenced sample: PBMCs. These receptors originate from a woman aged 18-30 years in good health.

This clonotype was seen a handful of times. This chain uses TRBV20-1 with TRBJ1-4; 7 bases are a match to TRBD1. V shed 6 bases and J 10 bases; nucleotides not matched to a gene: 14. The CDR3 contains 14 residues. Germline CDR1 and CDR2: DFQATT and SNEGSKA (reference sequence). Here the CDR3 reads CSAWDSLRGGKLFF. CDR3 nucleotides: TGCAGTGCCTGGGACAGCCTACGCGGGGGAAAACTGTTTTTT.

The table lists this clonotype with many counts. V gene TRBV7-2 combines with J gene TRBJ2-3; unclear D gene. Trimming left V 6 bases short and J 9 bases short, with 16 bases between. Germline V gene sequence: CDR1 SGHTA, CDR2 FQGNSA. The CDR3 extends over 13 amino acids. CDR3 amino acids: CASRLGIQNTQYF. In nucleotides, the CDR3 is TGTGCCAGCAGGTTGGGGATCCAAAACACGCAGTATTTT.

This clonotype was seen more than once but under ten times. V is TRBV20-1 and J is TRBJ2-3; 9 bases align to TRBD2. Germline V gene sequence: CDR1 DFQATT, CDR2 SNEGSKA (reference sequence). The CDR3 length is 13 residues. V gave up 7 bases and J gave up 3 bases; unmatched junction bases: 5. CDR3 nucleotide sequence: TGCAGTGGAGGCGGGGGGGCTACAGATACGCAGTATTTT. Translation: CSGGGGATDTQYF.

The CDR3 DNA is TGCAGCGTTTACAGGGTTGTGGGCACTGAAGCTTTCTTT. Translated: CSVYRVVGTEAFF. The rearrangement uses TRBV29-1 and TRBJ1-1; D may be TRBD1 (6 bases). The V gene's germline CDR1 is SQVTM and CDR2 ANQGSEA. CDR3 length: 13 amino acids. Trimming shortened V by 5 bases and J by 4 bases, and 14 bases separated the two germline ends.

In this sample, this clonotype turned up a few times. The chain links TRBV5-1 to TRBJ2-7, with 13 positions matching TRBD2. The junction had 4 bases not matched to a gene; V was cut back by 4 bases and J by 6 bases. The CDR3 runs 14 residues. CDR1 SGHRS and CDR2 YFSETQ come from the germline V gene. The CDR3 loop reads CASSLLAGGFEQYF. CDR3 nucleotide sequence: TGCGCCAGCAGCCTACTAGCGGGAGGGTTCGAGCAGTACTTC.

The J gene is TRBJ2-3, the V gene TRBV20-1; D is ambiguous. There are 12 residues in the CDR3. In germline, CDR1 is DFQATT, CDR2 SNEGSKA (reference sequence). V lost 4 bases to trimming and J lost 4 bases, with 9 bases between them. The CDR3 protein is CSAIGRADTQYF. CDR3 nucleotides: TGCAGTGCTATTGGTAGGGCAGATACGCAGTATTTT.

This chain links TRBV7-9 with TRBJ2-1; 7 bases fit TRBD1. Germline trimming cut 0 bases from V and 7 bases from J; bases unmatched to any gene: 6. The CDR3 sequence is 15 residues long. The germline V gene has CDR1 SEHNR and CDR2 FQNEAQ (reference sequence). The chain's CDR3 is CASSLAGTEGNEQFF. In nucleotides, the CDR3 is TGTGCCAGCAGCTTAGCGGGGACAGAGGGGAATGAGCAGTTCTTC.

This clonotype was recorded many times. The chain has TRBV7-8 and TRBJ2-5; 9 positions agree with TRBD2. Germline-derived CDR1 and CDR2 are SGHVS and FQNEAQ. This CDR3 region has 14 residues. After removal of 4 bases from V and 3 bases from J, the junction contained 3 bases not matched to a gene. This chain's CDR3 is CASSWASGEETQYF. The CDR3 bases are TGTGCCAGCAGCTGGGCTAGCGGGGAAGAGACCCAGTACTTC. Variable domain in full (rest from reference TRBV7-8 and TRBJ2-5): GAGVSQSPRYKVAKRGQDVALRCDPISGHVSLFWYQQALGQGPEFLTYFQNEAQLDKSGLPSDRFFAERPEGSVSTLKIQRTQQEDSAVYLCASSWASGEETQYFGPGTRLLVL.

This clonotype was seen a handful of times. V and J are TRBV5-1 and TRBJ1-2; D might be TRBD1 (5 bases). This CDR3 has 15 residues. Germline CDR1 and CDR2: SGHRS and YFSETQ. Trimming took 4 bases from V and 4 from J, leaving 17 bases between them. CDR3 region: CASSPSDTFRYGYTF. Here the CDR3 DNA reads TGCGCCAGCAGCCCGTCGGACACCTTCCGCTATGGCTACACCTTC.

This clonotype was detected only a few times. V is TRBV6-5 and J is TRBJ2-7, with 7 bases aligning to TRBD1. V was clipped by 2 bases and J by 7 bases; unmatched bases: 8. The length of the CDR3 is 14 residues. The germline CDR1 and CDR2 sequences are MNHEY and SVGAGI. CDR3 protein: CASSYRTGRDEQYF. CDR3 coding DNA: TGTGCCAGCAGTTACCGGACAGGTCGAGATGAGCAGTACTTC.

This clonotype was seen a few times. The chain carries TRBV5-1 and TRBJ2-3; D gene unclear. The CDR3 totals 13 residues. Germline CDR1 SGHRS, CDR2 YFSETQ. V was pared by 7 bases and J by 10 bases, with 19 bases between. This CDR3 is CASSLYEAEAQYF. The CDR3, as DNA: TGCGCCAGCTCCCTTTATGAGGCCGAGGCGCAGTATTTT.

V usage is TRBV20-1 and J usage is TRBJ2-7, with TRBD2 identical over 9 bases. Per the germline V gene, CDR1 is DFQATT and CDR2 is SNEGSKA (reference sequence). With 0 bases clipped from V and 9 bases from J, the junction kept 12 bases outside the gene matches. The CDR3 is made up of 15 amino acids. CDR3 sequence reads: CSARDSRGGADRQYF. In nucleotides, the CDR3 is TGCAGTGCTAGAGATTCGCGCGGGGGGGCTGATCGGCAGTACTTC.

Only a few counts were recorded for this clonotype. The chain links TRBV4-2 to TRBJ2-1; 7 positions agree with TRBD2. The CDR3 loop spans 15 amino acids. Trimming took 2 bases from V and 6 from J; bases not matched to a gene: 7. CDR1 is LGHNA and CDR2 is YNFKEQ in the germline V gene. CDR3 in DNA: TGTGCCAGCAGCCAACCGGACCGCGGGGGCAATGAGCAGTTCTTC. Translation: CASSQPDRGGNEQFF.

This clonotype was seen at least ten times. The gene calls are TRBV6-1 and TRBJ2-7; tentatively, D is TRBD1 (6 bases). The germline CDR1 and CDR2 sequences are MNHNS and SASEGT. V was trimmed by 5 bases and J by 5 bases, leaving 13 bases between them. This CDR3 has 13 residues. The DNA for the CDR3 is TGTGCCAGCAGTCGGACAGCAGTCAACGAGCAGTACTTC. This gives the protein CASSRTAVNEQYF.

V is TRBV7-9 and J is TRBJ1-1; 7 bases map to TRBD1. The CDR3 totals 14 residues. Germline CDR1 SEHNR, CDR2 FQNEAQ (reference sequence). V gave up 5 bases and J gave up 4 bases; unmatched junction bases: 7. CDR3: CASSPSGGATEAFF. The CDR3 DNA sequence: TGTGCCAGCAGCCCTTCAGGGGGGGCCACTGAAGCTTTCTTT.

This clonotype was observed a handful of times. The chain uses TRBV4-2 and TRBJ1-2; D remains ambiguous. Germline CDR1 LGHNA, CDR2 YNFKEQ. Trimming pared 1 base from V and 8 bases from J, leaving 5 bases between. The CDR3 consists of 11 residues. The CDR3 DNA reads TGTGCCAGCAGCCAAGTGGGCGGCTACACCTTC. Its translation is CASSQVGGYTF.

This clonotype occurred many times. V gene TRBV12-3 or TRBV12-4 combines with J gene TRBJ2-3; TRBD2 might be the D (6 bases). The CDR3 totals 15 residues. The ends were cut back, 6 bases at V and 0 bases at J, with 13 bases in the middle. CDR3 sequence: CASSSGTASTDTQYF. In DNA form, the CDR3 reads TGTGCCAGCAGCTCCGGGACTGCGAGCACAGATACGCAGTATTTT.

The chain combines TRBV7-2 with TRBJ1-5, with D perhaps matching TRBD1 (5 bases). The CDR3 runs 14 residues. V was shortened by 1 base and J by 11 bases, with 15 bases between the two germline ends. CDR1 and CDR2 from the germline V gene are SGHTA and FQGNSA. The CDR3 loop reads CASSLGAGKEAQHF. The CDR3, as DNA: TGTGCCAGCAGCTTAGGGGCAGGGAAGGAGGCCCAGCATTTT.

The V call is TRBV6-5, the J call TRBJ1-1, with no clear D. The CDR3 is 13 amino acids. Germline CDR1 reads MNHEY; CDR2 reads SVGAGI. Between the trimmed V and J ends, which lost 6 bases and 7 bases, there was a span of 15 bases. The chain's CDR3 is CASSYGWAGEAFF. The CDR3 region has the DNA TGTGCCAGCAGCTACGGCTGGGCCGGTGAAGCTTTCTTT.

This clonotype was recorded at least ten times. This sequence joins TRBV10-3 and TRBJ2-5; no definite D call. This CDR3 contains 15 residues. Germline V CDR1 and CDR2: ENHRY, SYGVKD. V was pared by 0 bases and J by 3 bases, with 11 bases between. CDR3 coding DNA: TGTGCCATCAGTGAGTCGGGCAGAGAGGAAGAGACCCAGTACTTC. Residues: CAISESGREEETQYF.

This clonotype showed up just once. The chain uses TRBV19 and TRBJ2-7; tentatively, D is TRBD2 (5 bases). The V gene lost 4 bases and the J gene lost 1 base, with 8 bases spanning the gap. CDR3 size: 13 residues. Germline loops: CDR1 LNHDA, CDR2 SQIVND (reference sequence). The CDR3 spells CASSRERSYEQYF. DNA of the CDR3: TGTGCCAGTAGTAGGGAGCGATCCTACGAGCAGTACTTC.

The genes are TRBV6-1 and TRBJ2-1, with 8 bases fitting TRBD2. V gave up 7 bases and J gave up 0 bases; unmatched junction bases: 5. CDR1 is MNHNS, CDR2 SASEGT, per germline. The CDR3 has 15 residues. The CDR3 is CASTNSGGSYNEQFF. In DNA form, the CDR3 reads TGTGCCAGCACCAACAGCGGGGGCTCCTACAATGAGCAGTTCTTC.

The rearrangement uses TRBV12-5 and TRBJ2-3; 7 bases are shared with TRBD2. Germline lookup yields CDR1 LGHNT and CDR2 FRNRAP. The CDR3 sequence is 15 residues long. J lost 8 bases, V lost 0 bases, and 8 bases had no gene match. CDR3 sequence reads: CASGLVSPSGGTQYF. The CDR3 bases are TGTGCTAGTGGTTTGGTATCCCCGTCGGGGGGTACGCAGTATTTT.

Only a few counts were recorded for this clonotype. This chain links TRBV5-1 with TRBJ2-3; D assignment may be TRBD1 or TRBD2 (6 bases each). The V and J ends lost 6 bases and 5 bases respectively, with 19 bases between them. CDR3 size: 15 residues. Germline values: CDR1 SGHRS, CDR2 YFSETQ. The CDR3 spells CASNEGGGMKDTQYF. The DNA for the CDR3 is TGCGCCAGCAACGAAGGGGGAGGCATGAAAGATACGCAGTATTTT.

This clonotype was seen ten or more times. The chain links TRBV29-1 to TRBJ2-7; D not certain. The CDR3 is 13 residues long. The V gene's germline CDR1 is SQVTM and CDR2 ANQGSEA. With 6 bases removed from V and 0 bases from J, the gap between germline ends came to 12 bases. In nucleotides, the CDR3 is TGCAGCGTCGGTCAGTCGAGCTCCTACGAGCAGTACTTC. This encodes CSVGQSSSYEQYF.

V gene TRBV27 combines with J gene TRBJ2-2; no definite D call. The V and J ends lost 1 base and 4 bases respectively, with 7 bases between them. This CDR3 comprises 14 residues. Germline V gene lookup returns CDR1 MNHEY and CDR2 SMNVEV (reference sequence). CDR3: CASSLFVGTGELFF. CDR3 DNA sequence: TGTGCCAGCAGTTTATTTGTGGGCACCGGGGAGCTGTTTTTT.

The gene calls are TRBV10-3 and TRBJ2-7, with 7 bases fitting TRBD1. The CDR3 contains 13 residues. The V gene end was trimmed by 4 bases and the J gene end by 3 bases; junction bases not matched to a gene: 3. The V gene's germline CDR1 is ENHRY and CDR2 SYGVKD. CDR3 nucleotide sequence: TGTGCCATCAGTGGGGGACAGCTCTACGAGCAGTACTTC. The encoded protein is CAISGGQLYEQYF.

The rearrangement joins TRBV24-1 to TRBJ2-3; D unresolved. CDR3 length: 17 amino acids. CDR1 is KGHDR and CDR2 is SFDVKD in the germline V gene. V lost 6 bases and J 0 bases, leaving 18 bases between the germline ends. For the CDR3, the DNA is TGTGCCACCAGTCAGTCCGCTTCCTACTCTAGCACAGATACGCAGTATTTT. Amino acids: CATSQSASYSSTDTQYF.

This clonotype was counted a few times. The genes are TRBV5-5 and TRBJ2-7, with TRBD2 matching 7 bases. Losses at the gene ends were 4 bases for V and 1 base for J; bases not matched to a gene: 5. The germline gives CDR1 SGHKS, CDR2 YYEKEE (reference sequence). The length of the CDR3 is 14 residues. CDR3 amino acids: CASSDRGVSYEQYF. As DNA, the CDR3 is TGTGCCAGCAGCGACCGGGGGGTGTCCTACGAGCAGTACTTC.